The 8 T cell receptor beta chains reported below all come from one sample, sequenced in a study of prognosis after radiotherapy for stage I lung cancer. The genomic DNA TCR beta CDR3 region underwent two rounds of multiplex PCR. It was primers specific to each TRBV and TRBJ gene that first-round PCR used. TCRdb passed the multiplex PCR reads through MiXCR, listing each CDR3 protein once. The data show tens of thousands of distinct CDR3 sequences, roughly 40% seen once. The specimen comprised PBMCs, sampled before or after stereotactic body radiation therapy (not recorded which). The source of these receptors is a donor of 50 years or more with non-small cell lung cancer.

The rearrangement links TRBV5-6 to TRBJ2-1, with TRBD1 identical over 10 bases. The junction had 4 bases not matched to a gene; V was cut back by 4 bases and J by 6 bases. Germline values: CDR1 SGHDT, CDR2 YYEEEE. The CDR3 covers 14 residues. The CDR3 DNA sequence: TGTGCCAGCAGCAACGGACAGGGGGGCAATGAGCAGTTCTTC. Amino acid sequence: CASSNGQGGNEQFF.

This rearrangement joins TRBV20-1 to TRBJ1-6, with D unclear. Trimming cost V 1 base and J 14 bases, with 15 bases left between them. This CDR3 comprises 13 residues. Germline CDR1 and CDR2: DFQATT and SNEGSKA (reference sequence). CDR3 in amino acids: CSARGAQGITLHF. The DNA of the CDR3 is TGCAGTGCTAGAGGAGCCCAAGGGATCACCCTCCACTTT.

Concerning this clonotype itself: Being one base from a much bigger clone, this may be a read error. The rearrangement links TRBV5-1 to TRBJ2-1; D may be TRBD1 or TRBD2 (7 bases each). Germline V gives CDR1 SGHRS, CDR2 YFSETQ. There are 17 residues in the CDR3. The CDR3 region has the DNA TGCGCCAGCGGCTTCCCCGGGGCAGGGACCAGGGGGGGTGAGCAGTTCTTC. Protein: CASGFPGAGTRGGEQFF. Full variable domain (outside the CDR3, taken from reference TRBV5-1 and TRBJ2-1): KAGVTQTPRYLIKTRGQQVTLSCSPISGHRSVSWYQQTPGQGLQFLFEYFSETQRNKGNFPGRFSGRQFSNSRSEMNVSTLELGDSALYLCASGFPGAGTRGGEQFFGPGTRLTVL.

This clonotype was seen at least ten times. The chain is built from TRBV30 and TRBJ2-1; maybe TRBD2 (6 bases). This CDR3 spans 14 amino acids. The V end was cut by 0 bases, the J end by 7 bases, with 13 bases between. Germline V CDR1 and CDR2: GTSNPN, SVGIG (reference sequence). Here the CDR3 reads CAWSVLLARNEQFF. For the CDR3, the DNA is TGTGCCTGGAGTGTACTTCTAGCGAGGAATGAGCAGTTCTTC.

This clonotype has a count of ten or more. Here the CDR3 reads CASSLVRAQPQHF. CDR3 DNA: TGTGCCAGCAGCTTGGTTCGGGCTCAGCCCCAGCATTTT. The V gene is TRBV5-8, the J gene TRBJ1-5, with D unresolved. The CDR3 is made up of 13 amino acids. Germline lookup yields CDR1 SGHTS and CDR2 YDEGEE. V lost 0 bases, J lost 6 bases, and 7 bases lay in between.

The genes are TRBV11-2 and TRBJ1-1; D is unclear. CDR1 is SGHAT, CDR2 FQNNGV, per germline. Between the trimmed V and J ends, which lost 3 bases and 1 base, there was a span of 15 bases. The CDR3 contains 16 residues. The CDR3, as DNA: TGTGCCAGCAGCTTCGGACGTGGTAGAGGGAACACTGAAGCTTTCTTT. Protein product: CASSFGRGRGNTEAFF.

The chain uses TRBV24-1 and TRBJ2-1; tentative D call: TRBD2 (6 bases). The CDR3 contains 14 residues. Germline lookup yields CDR1 KGHDR and CDR2 SFDVKD. The V end lost 8 bases, the J end lost 3 bases, and 13 bases lay between the germline ends. CDR3 DNA sequence: TGTGCCACCAACGGCCCCGGGAGCTACAATGAGCAGTTCTTC. Residues: CATNGPGSYNEQFF.

To note about this clonotype: A far bigger clonotype differs at one base, so this is likely a read error. The chain recombines TRBV6-4 with TRBJ1-2; D gene uncertain. The CDR3 sequence is 14 residues long. The germline V and J ends were trimmed by 5 bases and 4 bases, with 14 bases remaining between them. Germline V gene data show CDR1 as MRHNA and CDR2 as SNTAGT. CDR3 amino acids: CASSYVASTYGYTF. The DNA for the CDR3 is TGTGCCAGCAGTTATGTGGCCTCTACCTATGGCTACACCTTC.